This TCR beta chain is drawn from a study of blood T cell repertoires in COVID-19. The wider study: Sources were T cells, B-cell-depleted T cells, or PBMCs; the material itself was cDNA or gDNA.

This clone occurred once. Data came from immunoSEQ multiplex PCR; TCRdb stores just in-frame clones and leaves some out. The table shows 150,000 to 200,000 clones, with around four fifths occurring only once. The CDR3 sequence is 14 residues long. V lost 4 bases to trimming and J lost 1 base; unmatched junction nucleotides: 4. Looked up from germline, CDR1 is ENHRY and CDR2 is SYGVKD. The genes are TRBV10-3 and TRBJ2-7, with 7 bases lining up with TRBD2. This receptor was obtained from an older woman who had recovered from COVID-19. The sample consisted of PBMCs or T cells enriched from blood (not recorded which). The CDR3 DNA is TGTGCCATCAGTGGGCAGCGGGATTCCTACGAGCAGTACTTC. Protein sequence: CAISGQRDSYEQYF.